A single sample is the source of the 29 T cell receptor beta chains below, sequenced in a study of blood T cell dynamics during melanoma immunotherapy. Assay used: immunoSEQ multiplex PCR; TCRdb lists only in-frame clones, some missing. The top ten hold roughly 5.2% of the sample, which has approximately 240 clones, around 69% seen once. Time point reported: pre-treatment baseline. Source: central memory CD8+ T cells from blood, taken from a patient treated with checkpoint blockade. All receptors come from a human donor with melanoma.

The genes are TRBV10-3 and TRBJ1-5; D is uncertain. CDR1 and CDR2 (germline): ENHRY, SYGVKD. Between the trimmed V and J ends, which lost 5 bases and 5 bases, there was a span of 10 bases. The CDR3 runs to 13 residues. CDR3 bases: TGTGCCATCAGTCTTAACACCGATCAGCCCCAGCATTTT. Protein sequence: CAISLNTDQPQHF.

On this clone itself: One base away lies a much larger clone, so this may be a sequencing read error. The V and J genes are TRBV5-2 and TRBJ2-7; the D call in the table, TRBD1, was not verified against the DNA. TRBV5-2 corresponds to a pseudogene. This CDR3 comprises 15 residues. The DNA of the CDR3 is TGTGCCAGCAGCCTCGAGACAGGGTCCTGGTACGAGCAGTACTTC. Protein sequence: CASSLETGSWYEQYF.

The genes are TRBV6-4 and TRBJ2-3; perhaps TRBD2 as D (6 bases). This CDR3 contains 14 residues. The V gene lost 0 bases and the J gene lost 6 bases, with 10 bases spanning the gap. Germline assignment: CDR1 MRHNA and CDR2 SNTAGT. The CDR3 sequence is CASSDSGGVDTQYF. In DNA form, the CDR3 reads TGTGCCAGCAGTGACTCGGGGGGAGTGGATACGCAGTATTTT.

V usage is TRBV2 and J usage is TRBJ1-3, with D hard to call. Germline CDR1 SNHLY, CDR2 FYNNEI. V lost 0 bases and J 1 base, leaving 7 bases between the germline ends. The CDR3 is 15 amino acids. As DNA, the CDR3 is TGTGCCAGCAGTGAAGCCCACGTGTCTGGAAACACCATATATTTT. As protein: CASSEAHVSGNTIYF.

The CDR3 DNA follows: TGTGCCAGCAGTGTGACTTATAATTCACCCCTCCACTTT. Its protein is CASSVTYNSPLHF. The chain couples TRBV25-1 to TRBJ1-6; D gene uncertain. CDR1 and CDR2 (germline): MGHDK, SYGVNS. The CDR3 has 13 amino acids. The ends were cut back, 4 bases at V and 4 bases at J, with 5 bases in the middle.

The chain is built from TRBV4-2 and TRBJ2-5; tentatively, D is TRBD1 (6 bases). There are 15 residues in the CDR3. V lost 1 base and J lost 2, with 11 bases in between. Germline loops: CDR1 LGHNA, CDR2 YNFKEQ. DNA for the CDR3: TGTGCCAGCAGCCAAGGGCCCGGACAGCAAGAGACCCAGTACTTC. Translating it yields CASSQGPGQQETQYF.

The chain uses TRBV27 and TRBJ1-3; no definite D call. Trimming stripped 5 bases from V and 0 bases from J, with 14 bases between. Germline V gives CDR1 MNHEY, CDR2 SMNVEV (reference sequence). The CDR3 covers 16 residues. The CDR3 loop reads CASSTDGNSSGNTIYF. The DNA of the CDR3 is TGTGCCAGCAGTACTGACGGCAACTCCTCTGGAAACACCATATATTTT.

The chain joins TRBV7-8 to TRBJ2-2, with D uncertain. Trimming cost V 5 bases and J 4 bases, with 5 bases left between them. The CDR3 covers 12 residues. Per germline, CDR1 SGHVS and CDR2 FQNEAQ. CDR3 sequence: CASSQFTGELFF. DNA for the CDR3: TGTGCCAGCAGCCAATTCACCGGGGAGCTGTTTTTT.

In this sample, this clone turned up once. The CDR3 loop is CASTRRGATNEKLFF. CDR3 bases: TGTGCCAGCACCCGAAGGGGCGCAACTAATGAAAAACTGTTTTTT. This chain links TRBV2 with TRBJ1-4, with D perhaps TRBD1 (5 bases). V gave up 7 bases and J gave up 0 bases, with 12 bases separating them. Germline V gene data show CDR1 as SNHLY and CDR2 as FYNNEI. The CDR3 length is 15 residues. The full variable domain, completed using reference TRBV2 and TRBJ1-4, is EPEVTQTPSHQVTQMGQEVILRCVPISNHLYFYWYRQILGQKVEFLVSFYNNEISEKSEIFDDQFSVERPDGSNFTLKIRSTKLEDSAMYFCASTRRGATNEKLFFGSGTQLSVL.

This sequence joins TRBV19 and TRBJ2-1; 7 bases are shared with TRBD1. CDR3 length: 16 amino acids. V dropped 1 base and J dropped 4; count of bases not matched to a gene: 7. Germline V gene sequence: CDR1 LNHDA, CDR2 SQIVND (reference sequence). CDR3 DNA: TGTGCCAGTAGTATAGGTTGGGGACAGACGTACAATGAGCAGTTCTTC. Protein: CASSIGWGQTYNEQFF.

This rearrangement joins TRBV6-1 to TRBJ2-7; D ambiguous. This CDR3 has 14 amino acids. The germline V gene encodes CDR1 MNHNS and CDR2 SASEGT. The V gene lost 8 bases and the J gene lost 0 bases, with 14 bases spanning the gap. This CDR3 reads CASCSLGSSYEQYF. As DNA, the CDR3 is TGTGCCAGCTGCTCCCTAGGAAGCTCCTACGAGCAGTACTTC.

The genes are TRBV7-3 and TRBJ1-1; D perhaps matches TRBD1 (6 bases). Germline loops: CDR1 SGHTA, CDR2 FQGTGA. The CDR3 sequence is 13 residues long. V was cut by 0 bases and J by 7 bases, with 9 bases left in between. CDR3 bases: TGTGCCAGCAGCTTAACTATCAGGGGTGAAGCTTTCTTT. Translation: CASSLTIRGEAFF. Combining the CDR3 with reference TRBV7-3 and TRBJ1-1 gives the whole variable domain GAGVSQTPSNKVTEKGKYVELRCDPISGHTALYWYRQSLGQGPEFLIYFQGTGAADDSGLPNDRFFAVRPEGSVSTLKIQRTERGDSAVYLCASSLTIRGEAFFGQGTRLTVV.

V is TRBV15 and J is TRBJ1-5; D is uncertain. The CDR3 runs to 14 residues. Trimming stripped 1 base from V and 4 bases from J, with 8 bases between. Germline V gene lookup returns CDR1 LNHNV and CDR2 YYDKDF (reference sequence). For the CDR3, the DNA is TGTGCCACCAGCAGAGCGGTAGAAAATCAGCCCCAGCATTTT. Translation: CATSRAVENQPQHF.

The genes are TRBV7-9 and TRBJ2-7; D is possibly TRBD1 (5 bases). Germline V gene lookup returns CDR1 SEHNR and CDR2 FQNEAQ (reference sequence). Trimming took 5 bases from V and 3 from J, leaving 11 bases between them. The CDR3 has 13 residues. CDR3 loop: CASSERGNYEQYF. In nucleotides, the CDR3 is TGTGCCAGCAGCGAAAGGGGAAACTACGAGCAGTACTTC. Complete variable domain (other parts from reference TRBV7-9 and TRBJ2-7): DTGVSQNPRHKITKRGQNVTFRCDPISEHNRLYWYRQTLGQGPEFLTYFQNEAQLEKSRLLSDRFSAERPKGSFSTLEIQRTEQGDSAMYLCASSERGNYEQYFGPGTRLTVT.

The V gene is TRBV5-1, the J gene TRBJ2-1; tentative D call: TRBD2 (10 bases). The V and J ends lost 2 bases and 2 bases respectively, with 32 bases between them. The CDR3 is 22 residues long. Germline V gene data show CDR1 as SGHRS and CDR2 as YFSETQ. CDR3 sequence: CASSLQGASGRVSGAPYNEQFF. DNA for the CDR3: TGCGCCAGCAGCTTACAGGGGGCGAGCGGGAGGGTGTCAGGAGCGCCCTACAATGAGCAGTTCTTC.

This clone was recorded a few times. This chain connects TRBV7-9 to TRBJ2-1, with TRBD2 matching 8 bases. The germline V gene encodes CDR1 SEHNR and CDR2 FQNEAQ (reference sequence). With 7 bases clipped from V and 5 bases from J, the junction kept 10 bases outside the gene matches. The CDR3 contains 15 residues. CDR3 nucleotide sequence: TGTGCCAGCACCCCTAGGAGCGGGAGAAACAATGAGCAGTTCTTC. Its translation is CASTPRSGRNNEQFF.

This sequence joins TRBV9 and TRBJ1-4, with 12 bases matching TRBD1. The V gene end was trimmed by 4 bases and the J gene end by 13 bases; junction bases not matched to a gene: 8. Germline V gives CDR1 SGDLS, CDR2 YYNGEE. There are 14 residues in the CDR3. In DNA form, the CDR3 reads TGTGCCAGCAGCTCCGGGACAGGGGGCGCGGGACTGTTTTTT. Encoded protein: CASSSGTGGAGLFF. The complete variable domain, with remaining parts taken from reference TRBV9 and TRBJ1-4, reads DSGVTQTPKHLITATGQRVTLRCSPRSGDLSVYWYQQSLDQGLQFLIQYYNGEERAKGNILERFSAQQFPDLHSELNLSSLELGDSALYFCASSSGTGGAGLFFGSGTQLSVL.

The chain recombines TRBV9 with TRBJ2-7; D is perhaps TRBD1 (6 bases). This CDR3 comprises 14 residues. Germline CDR1 SGDLS, CDR2 YYNGEE. Trimming left V 0 bases short and J 3 bases short, with 10 bases between. The CDR3 DNA sequence: TGTGCCAGCAGCGTAGATAGAGGGGGCTACGAGCAGTACTTC. Protein product: CASSVDRGGYEQYF.

This rearrangement joins TRBV18 to TRBJ2-5, with 8 bases aligning to TRBD2. Looked up from germline, CDR1 is KGHSH and CDR2 is LQKENI. V shed 2 bases, J shed 4 bases, and the junction held 12 bases outside the gene matches. This CDR3 has 17 amino acids. Here the CDR3 DNA reads TGTGCCAGCTCACCAAGTTCCGGGGGGGCAGCAGGAGAGACCCAGTACTTC. Translation: CASSPSSGGAAGETQYF.

The chain joins TRBV6-1 to TRBJ2-3; the match to TRBD1 covers 11 bases. The germline V gene encodes CDR1 MNHNS and CDR2 SASEGT. The V and J ends lost 1 base and 4 bases, in that order; junction bases with no gene match: 1. This CDR3 is 15 amino acids long. The CDR3 here is CASSEGTGGSDTQYF. Written as DNA, the CDR3 is TGTGCCAGCAGTGAAGGGACAGGGGGCTCAGATACGCAGTATTTT.

This chain connects TRBV7-6 to TRBJ2-3, with 8 bases fitting TRBD1. This CDR3 has 14 residues. With 2 bases clipped from V and 4 bases from J, the junction kept 2 bases outside the gene matches. Germline V gene sequence: CDR1 SGHVS, CDR2 FNYEAQ. CDR3 in amino acids: CASSLRQGPDTQYF. The CDR3 region has the DNA TGTGCCAGCAGCTTACGACAGGGGCCAGATACGCAGTATTTT.

In its sample, this clone was seen once. The chain joins TRBV7-1 to TRBJ1-5, with 7 bases fitting TRBD1. TRBV7-1 belongs to the ORF category, with a function that is uncertain. J was trimmed by 5 bases and V by 5 bases; bases with no gene match: 9. This CDR3 has 15 amino acids. This CDR3 reads CASSRTGAGDQPQHF. The CDR3 DNA sequence: TGTGCCAGCAGCCGTACAGGGGCCGGTGATCAGCCCCAGCATTTT.

This clone has just a few counts. The chain links TRBV7-3 to TRBJ2-7; maybe TRBD1 (6 bases). From germline, CDR1 is SGHTA and CDR2 FQGTGA. This CDR3 is built from 13 residues. The ends were cut back, 2 bases at V and 6 bases at J, with 11 bases in the middle. The CDR3 DNA reads TGTGCCAGCAGCTTAGCTGTCAGGGGCGAGCAGTACTTC. This gives the protein CASSLAVRGEQYF.

This clone was counted between two and nine times. This chain uses TRBV6-1 with TRBJ2-7; weak D call: TRBD2 (6 bases). Germline-derived CDR1 and CDR2 are MNHNS and SASEGT. V was shortened by 2 bases and J by 6 bases, with 17 bases between the two germline ends. The length of the CDR3 is 15 residues. The CDR3 protein is CASSERPGDPLEQYF. The CDR3 DNA is TGTGCCAGCAGTGAACGTCCGGGGGACCCGCTCGAGCAGTACTTC.

The CDR3: CSVERLLNEQFF. CDR3 bases: TGCAGCGTTGAACGCCTGCTCAATGAGCAGTTCTTC. The genes are TRBV29-1 and TRBJ2-1; D unclear. V dropped 2 bases and J dropped 6 bases, with 8 bases sitting between them. From germline, CDR1 is SQVTM and CDR2 ANQGSEA. CDR3 length: 12 amino acids.

The chain links TRBV4-1 to TRBJ2-1; TRBD2 might be the D (5 bases). Germline lookup yields CDR1 MGHRA and CDR2 YSYEKL. This CDR3 has 17 residues. Deletions cut 1 base from V and 0 bases from J, with 13 bases between. DNA of the CDR3: TGCGCCAGCAGCCAAGTCGGAAGTGGGAGCTCCTACAATGAGCAGTTCTTC. It specifies CASSQVGSGSSYNEQFF.

This clone was observed a few times. DNA for the CDR3: TGCGCCAGCAGCCAAGATTCGATATTAAGCACAGATACGCAGTATTTT. Amino acid sequence: CASSQDSILSTDTQYF. The rearrangement uses TRBV4-1 and TRBJ2-3; D gene unclear. CDR1 MGHRA and CDR2 YSYEKL come from the germline V gene. Trimming took 0 bases from V and 0 from J, leaving 10 bases between them. This CDR3 has 16 residues.

The chain uses TRBV21-1 and TRBJ2-7; TRBD2 is the table's D call and was not checked against the DNA. TRBV21-1 is recorded as a pseudogene. The CDR3 loop spans 16 amino acids. The CDR3: CASSPGPGKGTYEQYF. DNA of the CDR3: TGTGCCAGCAGCCCAGGTCCGGGGAAAGGGACCTACGAGCAGTACTTC.

The chain combines TRBV19 with TRBJ2-1; D possibly corresponds to TRBD2 (6 bases). V lost 7 bases and J lost 9, with 16 bases in between. The germline V gene encodes CDR1 LNHDA and CDR2 SQIVND (reference sequence). The CDR3 length is 13 residues. CDR3: CASTATSGGEQFF. The CDR3 nucleotides read TGTGCCAGTACCGCGACTAGTGGGGGTGAGCAGTTCTTC. The full variable domain, completed using reference TRBV19 and TRBJ2-1, is DGGITQSPKYLFRKEGQNVTLSCEQNLNHDAMYWYRQDPGQGLRLIYYSQIVNDFQKGDIAEGYSVSREKKESFPLTVTSAQKNPTAFYLCASTATSGGEQFFGPGTRLTVL.